Shown below are 32 T cell receptor beta chains from a single sample sequenced in a study of cytomegalovirus exposure and HLA in healthy donors listed by TCRdb under 2017. Library prep was done by the immunoSEQ multiplex PCR assay. For the multiplex PCR, a mixture combining 60 forward primers for TCR Vbeta segments and 13 reverse primers for TCR Jbeta segments was used. What TCRdb holds here is the immuneACCESS table cut down to in-frame rearrangements. Part of the clones is not present; checked against another copy, under half of the missing clones reflect an unresolved V gene, and the others are unexplained. This sample has tens of thousands of clones in its table, and less than 80% of those were observed once. The leading ten clones occupy less than 8% of the sample. Sequencing was carried out using PBMCs. The source of these receptors is a woman between 50 and 59 years old in good health and CMV-seropositive.

This chain connects TRBV14 to TRBJ2-5, with D tentatively TRBD1 (6 bases). Per the germline V gene, CDR1 is SGHDN and CDR2 is FVKESK. The CDR3 consists of 15 residues. V was shortened by 4 bases and J by 0 bases, with 12 bases between the two germline ends. The CDR3 loop reads CASSLKRGNQETQYF. CDR3 DNA sequence: TGTGCCAGCAGCCTGAAGAGGGGGAACCAAGAGACCCAGTACTTC.

The chain employs TRBV18 and TRBJ1-5; TRBD1 agrees at 9 bases. CDR3 length: 18 residues. The ends lost 4 bases at V and 2 bases at J; junction bases unmatched: 12. Germline V CDR1 and CDR2: KGHSH, LQKENI. The CDR3 DNA follows: TGTGCCAGCTCACGCTCGGACAGGGGTGCTATCGGCAATCAGCCCCAGCATTTT. Protein product: CASSRSDRGAIGNQPQHF.

This chain links TRBV27 with TRBJ1-1; 11 nucleotides match TRBD1. This CDR3 contains 17 residues. After removal of 4 bases from V and 0 bases from J, the junction contained 7 bases not matched to a gene. Germline V gives CDR1 MNHEY, CDR2 SMNVEV (reference sequence). The CDR3 DNA follows: TGTGCCAGCAGTTCCTGGACAGGGGGCCGGATGAACACTGAAGCTTTCTTT. Residues: CASSSWTGGRMNTEAFF.

This clone was picked up a small number of times. The rearrangement links TRBV9 to TRBJ1-1; D possibly corresponds to TRBD1 (5 bases). CDR3 length: 14 residues. The V end lost 6 bases, the J end lost 6 bases, and 18 bases lay between the germline ends. CDR1 is SGDLS and CDR2 is YYNGEE in the germline V gene. CDR3 region: CASTLGLQDAEAFF. CDR3 DNA: TGTGCCAGCACCCTGGGACTGCAGGATGCTGAAGCTTTCTTT.

Comments on this clone: Germline is not matched at one junction end, which may reflect a read error. V gene TRBV18 combines with J gene TRBJ1-1; 7 bases map to TRBD1. There are 14 residues in the CDR3. CDR1 and CDR2 (germline): KGHSH, LQKENI. The CDR3 DNA reads TGTGCCAGCTCTCCACGACAGGGTAGCACTGAAGCTTTCTTT. As protein: CASSPRQGSTEAFF.

This chain uses TRBV6-1 with TRBJ1-4; a weak D match, TRBD1 (6 bases). This CDR3 spans 15 amino acids. Germline V gene sequence: CDR1 MNHNS, CDR2 SASEGT. The V end was cut by 6 bases, the J end by 5 bases, with 16 bases between. The CDR3 region is CASRGAGTSNEKLFF. DNA for the CDR3: TGTGCCAGCAGAGGGGCCGGGACATCGAATGAAAAACTGTTTTTT.

The chain is built from TRBV18 and TRBJ1-1; tentatively, D is TRBD1 (6 bases). The germline CDR1 and CDR2 sequences are KGHSH and LQKENI. This CDR3 is 15 amino acids long. The germline V and J ends were trimmed by 2 bases and 0 bases, with 10 bases remaining between them. CDR3 amino acids: CASSPGTTLNTEAFF. The CDR3 bases are TGTGCCAGCTCACCAGGGACAACTCTGAACACTGAAGCTTTCTTT.

The chain carries TRBV11-3 and TRBJ1-6; D is unresolved. The CDR3 extends over 13 amino acids. Germline lookup yields CDR1 SGHNT and CDR2 YENEEA. The ends were cut back, 0 bases at V and 6 bases at J, with 3 bases in the middle. As DNA, the CDR3 is TGTGCCAGCAGCTTAGAGGCTAATTCACCCCTCCACTTT. Its translation: CASSLEANSPLHF.

V and J are TRBV7-2 and TRBJ1-1; 8 positions match TRBD1. Germline loops: CDR1 SGHTA, CDR2 FQGNSA. After removal of 0 bases from V and 12 bases from J, the junction contained 6 bases not matched to a gene. The CDR3 is 13 residues long. CDR3 sequence (DNA): TGTGCCAGCAGCTTAGCCAGGGGGCGAGTGCCTTTCTTT. It translates to CASSLARGRVPFF.

The chain recombines TRBV7-9 with TRBJ2-7; 7 bases map to TRBD1. Germline values: CDR1 SEHNR, CDR2 FQNEAQ (reference sequence). CDR3 length equals 12 residues. CDR3 loop: CSSSSGQLQQYV. The CDR3, as DNA: TGTTCCAGCAGCTCGGGACAGTTACAGCAGTACGTC.

V is TRBV6-6 and J is TRBJ1-1; 9 nucleotides align to TRBD1. Germline loops: CDR1 MNHNY, CDR2 SVGAGI (reference sequence). The CDR3 length is 15 residues. V lost 5 bases to trimming and J lost 4 bases; unmatched junction nucleotides: 8. The CDR3 is CASSRYRGLGTEAFF. The CDR3 DNA follows: TGTGCCAGCAGTAGATACAGGGGGCTAGGCACTGAAGCTTTCTTT.

The V call is TRBV14, the J call TRBJ2-7; D is unresolved. Trimming stripped 1 base from V and 1 base from J, with 8 bases between. The CDR3 is 14 amino acids. CDR1 SGHDN and CDR2 FVKESK come from the germline V gene. The CDR3 loop reads CASSQGGASYEQYF. The CDR3, as DNA: TGTGCCAGCAGCCAAGGCGGCGCGTCCTACGAGCAGTACTTC. The full variable domain, its missing parts supplied by reference TRBV14 and TRBJ2-7, is EAGVTQFPSHSVIEKGQTVTLRCDPISGHDNLYWYRRVMGKEIKFLLHFVKESKQDESGMPNNRFLAERTGGTYSTLKVQPAELEDSGVYFCASSQGGASYEQYFGPGTRLTVT.

This clone was found once. This chain joins TRBV16 and TRBJ2-7, with 7 bases that match TRBD1. Germline-derived CDR1 and CDR2 are KGHSY and FQNENV. The CDR3 contains 13 residues. The V and J ends lost 4 bases and 2 bases, in that order; junction bases with no gene match: 2. For the CDR3, the DNA is TGTGCCAGCAGCCCGGACAGGACCTACGAGCAGTACGTC. It translates to CASSPDRTYEQYV.

The chain couples TRBV28 to TRBJ1-1; possibly TRBD1 for D (6 bases). The CDR3 length is 15 residues. Trimming removed 5 bases at V and 10 bases at J, with 23 bases between. Germline lookup yields CDR1 MDHEN and CDR2 SYDVKM. The CDR3 is CASSVSGGRVFVAFF. Written as DNA, the CDR3 is TGTGCCAGCAGTGTTTCGGGGGGCAGGGTGTTCGTAGCTTTCTTT.

Comment on this clone: Since the CDR3 does not end with the conserved phenylalanine or tryptophan, this likely comes from a read error. The rearrangement links TRBV2 to TRBJ2-4; D perhaps matches TRBD2 (5 bases). Germline V gives CDR1 SNHLY, CDR2 FYNNEI. V was trimmed by 0 bases and J by 1 base, leaving 19 bases between them. The CDR3 spans 19 residues. The CDR3 DNA follows: TGTGCCAGCAGTGAAGCAGAGACTACGATCGTCTCGGCCAAAAACATTCAGTACCTC. Translation gives CASSEAETTIVSAKNIQYL.

The V gene is TRBV18, the J gene TRBJ1-2; D not certain. The CDR3 consists of 15 residues. V lost 2 bases and J 4 bases, leaving 14 bases between the germline ends. CDR1 and CDR2 from the germline V gene are KGHSH and LQKENI. This CDR3 reads CASSPSEDFGYGYTF. For the CDR3, the DNA is TGTGCCAGCTCACCATCAGAAGATTTTGGCTATGGCTACACCTTC.

The rearrangement joins TRBV7-2 to TRBJ1-1; the D is unclear. The V gene's germline CDR1 is SGHTA and CDR2 FQGNSA. V was clipped by 3 bases and J by 3 bases, with 8 bases between them. CDR3 length: 13 amino acids. The CDR3 sequence is CASSFASDTEAFF. In DNA, the CDR3 is TGTGCCAGCAGCTTCGCTTCGGACACTGAAGCTTTCTTT.

The J gene is TRBJ1-2, the V gene TRBV10-3, with 10 bases lining up with TRBD1. Germline CDR1 ENHRY, CDR2 SYGVKD. V lost 7 bases and J lost 8; bases outside the gene matches: 7. This CDR3 is built from 13 residues. The chain's CDR3 is CAIKETGGDGYTF. The CDR3, as DNA: TGTGCCATCAAGGAGACAGGGGGCGACGGCTACACCTTC.

The V and J genes are TRBV7-9 and TRBJ1-4, with D possibly TRBD1 on 6 matching bases. The CDR3 has 15 amino acids. Trimming stripped 4 bases from V and 0 bases from J, with 9 bases between. Germline V gene lookup returns CDR1 SEHNR and CDR2 FQNEAQ (reference sequence). This CDR3 is CASSSGQTTNEKLFF. DNA for the CDR3: TGTGCCAGCAGCTCAGGACAGACAACTAATGAAAAACTGTTTTTT.

CDR3 protein: CASSDWGRNSPLLHF. The CDR3, as DNA: TGTGCCAGCAGTGACTGGGGGCGGAATTCACCCCTCCTCCACTTT. This chain uses TRBV6-5 with TRBJ1-6; tentative D call: TRBD1 (6 bases). In germline, CDR1 is MNHEY, CDR2 SVGAGI. V was pared by 5 bases and J by 15 bases, with 23 bases between. This CDR3 is built from 15 residues.

The gene calls are TRBV18 and TRBJ2-7; TRBD2 matches 14 bases. The V gene end was trimmed by 3 bases and the J gene end by 6 bases; junction bases not matched to a gene: 4. Germline loops: CDR1 KGHSH, CDR2 LQKENI. This CDR3 is built from 15 residues. CDR3 sequence: CASSPRLAGGREQYV. The DNA for the CDR3 is TGTGCCAGCTCACCTAGACTAGCGGGGGGGCGCGAGCAGTACGTC.

The genes are TRBV6-6 and TRBJ2-3; maybe TRBD2 (6 bases). V gave up 7 bases and J gave up 8 bases, with 25 bases separating them. The CDR3 totals 16 residues. The germline V gene encodes CDR1 MNHNY and CDR2 SVGAGI (reference sequence). DNA of the CDR3: TGTGCCAGCACCACCGGGACTGATCAAAGTAGAGGTACGCAGTATTTT. Translation gives CASTTGTDQSRGTQYF.

The chain carries TRBV7-9 and TRBJ2-1; 11 nucleotides agree with TRBD2. This CDR3 has 18 residues. V trimming: 4 bases; J trimming: 4 bases; junction bases outside the gene matches: 12. Germline V lookup: CDR1 SEHNR, CDR2 FQNEAQ (reference sequence). The CDR3 reads CASSYPPRGLADYNEQFF. The CDR3 DNA follows: TGTGCCAGCAGCTATCCCCCCCGGGGACTAGCGGATTACAATGAGCAGTTCTTC.

The V and J genes are TRBV16 and TRBJ1-4; weak D call: TRBD1 (6 bases). CDR3 length equals 14 residues. The V end was cut by 4 bases, the J end by 6 bases, with 12 bases between. CDR1 and CDR2 (germline): KGHSY, FQNENV. DNA for the CDR3: TGTGCCAGCAGCCGTCGACAGGCGGATGAAAAACTGTTTTTT. Amino acids: CASSRRQADEKLFF.

This chain joins TRBV2 and TRBJ2-3, with 7 bases identical to TRBD2. This CDR3 has 14 residues. Germline V CDR1 and CDR2: SNHLY, FYNNEI. V was clipped by 6 bases and J by 2 bases; unmatched bases: 5. Written as DNA, the CDR3 is TGTGCCAGCAGCCCCGGGACTATCACAGATACGCAGTATTTT. Translated: CASSPGTITDTQYF.

The genes are TRBV27 and TRBJ2-1; no clear D gene. V was pared by 3 bases and J by 0 bases, with 6 bases between. CDR1 MNHEY and CDR2 SMNVEV come from the germline V gene (reference sequence). This CDR3 has 14 amino acids. CDR3 DNA sequence: TGTGCCAGCAGTTTGTTCGGCTCCTACAATGAGCAGTTCTTC. This codes for CASSLFGSYNEQFF.

The rearrangement joins TRBV4-2 to TRBJ2-1, with TRBD1 as a possible D gene (6 bases). Germline V lookup: CDR1 LGHNA, CDR2 YNFKEQ. This CDR3 contains 17 residues. V shed 0 bases and J shed 4 bases, with 16 bases lying between them. The CDR3, as DNA: TGTGCCAGCAGCCAAGATGTGGGGCAGGGGCGGTACAATGAGCAGTTCTTC. It specifies CASSQDVGQGRYNEQFF.

This clone was detected only a few times. The V and J genes are TRBV2 and TRBJ2-7; D is uncertain. V dropped 8 bases and J dropped 2 bases, with 10 bases sitting between them. The length of the CDR3 is 12 residues. Germline CDR1 is SNHLY and CDR2 is FYNNEI. The CDR3 DNA reads as TGTGCCAGCTCTGACACAACCTACGAGCAGTACTTC. The encoded protein is CASSDTTYEQYF.

This chain uses TRBV7-9 with TRBJ1-1, with D unresolved. The CDR3 totals 18 residues. From germline, CDR1 is SEHNR and CDR2 FQNEAQ (reference sequence). V lost 2 bases and J 0 bases, leaving 19 bases between the germline ends. CDR3 nucleotides: TGTGCCAGCAGCTTATTATCGGGAACCCCTCTCATGAACACTGAAGCTTTCTTT. It translates to CASSLLSGTPLMNTEAFF.

The V and J genes are TRBV2 and TRBJ1-5, with TRBD1 matching 8 bases. Germline lookup yields CDR1 SNHLY and CDR2 FYNNEI. Trimming cost V 6 bases and J 2 bases; bases outside gene matches: 6. The CDR3 length is 15 residues. CDR3 loop: CASRTGVGGNQPQHF. The CDR3 nucleotides read TGTGCCAGCAGGACAGGGGTTGGGGGCAATCAGCCCCAGCATTTT.

This clone has only one observation. The J gene is TRBJ1-1, the V gene TRBV9; 9 bases align to TRBD1. Trimming took 3 bases from V and 5 from J; bases not matched to a gene: 8. Germline V gene sequence: CDR1 SGDLS, CDR2 YYNGEE. The CDR3 spans 15 residues. The CDR3 bases are TGTGCCAGCAGCGCAACACAGGGGGCGGCGACTGAAGCTTTCTTT. It specifies CASSATQGAATEAFF.

This clone was found a few times. The J gene is TRBJ1-1, the V gene TRBV19; D remains unclear. The germline V gene has CDR1 LNHDA and CDR2 SQIVND (reference sequence). The CDR3 has 14 amino acids. The V gene lost 1 base and the J gene lost 2 bases, with 8 bases spanning the gap. This CDR3 is CASSIGAINTEAFF. For the CDR3, the DNA is TGTGCCAGTAGTATAGGCGCGATAAACACTGAAGCTTTCTTT.